This passage covers 22 T cell receptor beta chains from one sample sequenced in a study of shared clonotypes between healthy human individuals. Measured with immunoSEQ multiplex PCR; TCRdb has only the in-frame clones, and not every one. The sample comprises 330,000 or so clones, 74% of which are singletons, and about a tenth rests with the top ten. Sequenced sample: memory CD4+ T cells sorted from blood. Noted subset: CD45RA-negative fraction. These receptors all come from a man in his thirties or forties in good health.

This chain connects TRBV11-2 to TRBJ1-1; D remains ambiguous. Trimming shortened V by 1 base and J by 1 base, and 7 bases separated the two germline ends. This CDR3 comprises 14 residues. CDR1 and CDR2 from the germline V gene are SGHAT and FQNNGV. CDR3 in amino acids: CASSLVGGNTEAFF. CDR3 bases: TGTGCCAGCAGCTTAGTCGGCGGGAACACTGAAGCTTTCTTT.

The genes are TRBV10-3 and TRBJ2-2; no definite D call. The germline V gene encodes CDR1 ENHRY and CDR2 SYGVKD. Trimming removed 7 bases from V and 5 bases from J, with 11 bases in between. The CDR3 loop spans 13 amino acids. CDR3 DNA: TGTGCCATCAATAAGGTCGAAACCGGGGAGCTGTTTTTT. It yields the protein CAINKVETGELFF.

This chain links TRBV27 with TRBJ2-3; weak D call: TRBD2 (6 bases). CDR1 MNHEY and CDR2 SMNVEV come from the germline V gene (reference sequence). The CDR3 length is 16 residues. The V end lost 3 bases, the J end lost 1 base, and 14 bases lay between the germline ends. The CDR3 coding sequence is TGTGCCAGCAGTTTCCGGCCCGGGAGCCGCACAGATACGCAGTATTTT. Translating it yields CASSFRPGSRTDTQYF.

This clone was counted only a few times. The J gene is TRBJ2-5, the V gene TRBV5-1; 13 bases are a match to TRBD2. J gave up 2 bases and V 4 bases, and 5 bases lay outside the gene matches. CDR1 SGHRS and CDR2 YFSETQ come from the germline V gene. This CDR3 contains 16 residues. CDR3 sequence (DNA): TGCGCCAGCAGCACCGGGACTAGCGGGGCGCAAGAGACCCAGTACTTC. Amino acid sequence: CASSTGTSGAQETQYF.

This clone was observed a single time. The V call is TRBV2, the J call TRBJ2-5; TRBD2 is a possible D gene (5 bases). Trimming left V 7 bases short and J 4 bases short, with 10 bases between. Germline CDR1 is SNHLY and CDR2 is FYNNEI. This CDR3 is 12 amino acids long. The CDR3 sequence: CASTRTAETQYF. The CDR3 DNA follows: TGTGCCAGCACTAGGACTGCAGAGACCCAGTACTTC.

As concerns this clone: The junction differs from germline at one of its ends, possibly a read error. The chain employs TRBV7-2 and TRBJ1-1, with unresolved D. The CDR3 is made up of 11 amino acids. CDR1 is SGHTA and CDR2 is FQGNSA in the germline V gene. The CDR3 nucleotides are TGTGCCAGCAGCCCCTATAGGGAGACGGTCTTT. Its translation is CASSPYRETVF.

The rearrangement joins TRBV28 to TRBJ1-5, with a weak D call TRBD1 (5 bases). Germline-derived CDR1 and CDR2 are MDHEN and SYDVKM. CDR3 size: 14 residues. V lost 6 bases to trimming and J lost 0 bases, with 9 bases between them. DNA for the CDR3: TGTGCCAGCAGAGGGACTCTTAGCAATCAGCCCCAGCATTTT. Its translation is CASRGTLSNQPQHF. Looking up the rest from reference TRBV28 and TRBJ1-5 gives the full variable domain: DVKVTQSSRYLVKRTGEKVFLECVQDMDHENMFWYRQDPGLGLRLIYFSYDVKMKEKGDIPEGYSVSREKKERFSLILESASTNQTSMYLCASRGTLSNQPQHFGDGTRLSIL.

The rearrangement joins TRBV28 to TRBJ2-1, with D unresolved. The V gene's germline CDR1 is MDHEN and CDR2 SYDVKM. With 5 bases removed from V and 1 base from J, the gap between germline ends came to 12 bases. This CDR3 has 15 amino acids. CDR3 protein: CASSQTPSSYNEQFF. The CDR3 nucleotides are TGTGCCAGCAGTCAAACACCTTCTTCCTACAATGAGCAGTTCTTC.

The chain uses TRBV6-1 and TRBJ2-7, with D hard to call. CDR1 MNHNS and CDR2 SASEGT come from the germline V gene. This CDR3 region has 13 residues. Trimming removed 6 bases from V and 4 bases from J, with 13 bases in between. The CDR3 loop reads CASRNPYLYEQYF. CDR3 DNA sequence: TGTGCCAGCAGGAATCCGTACTTATACGAGCAGTACTTC.

The chain couples TRBV7-2 to TRBJ2-7; 7 nucleotides match TRBD2. Losses at the gene ends were 5 bases for V and 3 bases for J; bases not matched to a gene: 4. The germline CDR1 and CDR2 sequences are SGHTA and FQGNSA. There are 13 residues in the CDR3. The CDR3 coding sequence is TGTGCCAGCAGCCACACTAGCGACTACGAGCAGTACTTC. Its protein product is CASSHTSDYEQYF.

This clone was seen more than once but under ten times. The chain couples TRBV5-1 to TRBJ2-7, with 7 bases that match TRBD1. The CDR3 totals 14 residues. Germline trimming cut 4 bases from V and 4 bases from J; bases unmatched to any gene: 8. Germline CDR1 is SGHRS and CDR2 is YFSETQ. CDR3 DNA: TGCGCCAGCAGCAAAACAGGGGAACAATACGAGCAGTACTTC. This encodes CASSKTGEQYEQYF.

This clone was seen a few times. As DNA, the CDR3 is TGTGCCAGTACCGCCTGGGCAGGGGGGAATGAAAAACTGTTTTTT. The encoded protein is CASTAWAGGNEKLFF. The V gene is TRBV19, the J gene TRBJ1-4; 7 nucleotides align to TRBD1. The CDR3 extends over 15 amino acids. V was pared by 7 bases and J by 5 bases, with 10 bases of the junction left unmatched. Germline V lookup: CDR1 LNHDA, CDR2 SQIVND (reference sequence).

This clone has at least ten counts. The V and J genes are TRBV29-1 and TRBJ2-1; D is perhaps TRBD1 or TRBD2 (5 bases each). The CDR3 covers 10 residues. V shed 7 bases and J shed 9 bases, with 10 bases lying between them. From germline, CDR1 is SQVTM and CDR2 ANQGSEA. This chain's CDR3 is CSASRGEQFF. CDR3 nucleotide sequence: TGCAGCGCCTCGAGGGGTGAGCAGTTCTTC.

The J gene is TRBJ1-1, the V gene TRBV2; D perhaps matches TRBD1 (5 bases). Germline CDR1 reads SNHLY; CDR2 reads FYNNEI. The CDR3 length is 13 residues. V was pared by 4 bases and J by 1 base, with 7 bases between. The CDR3 region is CASSVGANTEAFF. CDR3 coding DNA: TGTGCCAGCAGTGTCGGGGCGAACACTGAAGCTTTCTTT.

V is TRBV2 and J is TRBJ2-7, with D possibly TRBD1 on 5 matching bases. The CDR3 runs to 14 residues. Germline CDR1 reads SNHLY; CDR2 reads FYNNEI. V shed 5 bases and J shed 5 bases, with 16 bases lying between them. Here the CDR3 DNA reads TGTGCCAGCAGTCCGTACCTTAGACAGAACGAGCAGTACTTC. This codes for CASSPYLRQNEQYF.

The rearrangement links TRBV2 to TRBJ1-2; possibly TRBD1 for D (5 bases). The V end lost 10 bases, the J end lost 7 bases, and 16 bases lay between the germline ends. Per germline, CDR1 SNHLY and CDR2 FYNNEI. The CDR3 extends over 12 amino acids. The CDR3 DNA reads TGTGCCACCACGGGGGAGGTCGGTGGCTACACCTTC. It specifies CATTGEVGGYTF. Combining the CDR3 with reference TRBV2 and TRBJ1-2 gives the whole variable domain EPEVTQTPSHQVTQMGQEVILRCVPISNHLYFYWYRQILGQKVEFLVSFYNNEISEKSEIFDDQFSVERPDGSNFTLKIRSTKLEDSAMYFCATTGEVGGYTFGSGTRLTVV.

This chain uses TRBV7-2 with TRBJ2-2; 7 bases map to TRBD2. The germline V gene has CDR1 SGHTA and CDR2 FQGNSA. CDR3 length equals 15 residues. Trimming at V came to 6 bases and at J to 0 bases, leaving 4 bases not matched to a gene. CDR3 DNA: TGTGCCAGCAGTTGGGACTACCCGAACACCGGGGAGCTGTTTTTT. It specifies CASSWDYPNTGELFF.

The rearrangement joins TRBV5-5 to TRBJ2-7; possibly TRBD2 for D (6 bases). Germline V CDR1 and CDR2: SGHKS, YYEKEE (reference sequence). Trimming removed 0 bases from V and 6 bases from J, with 13 bases in between. CDR3 size: 14 residues. The CDR3: CASSLVGAGGEQYF. The DNA of the CDR3 is TGTGCCAGCAGCTTGGTTGGGGCCGGGGGCGAGCAGTACTTC. The variable domain in full, completed from reference TRBV5-5 and TRBJ2-7, reads DAGVTQSPTHLIKTRGQQVTLRCSPISGHKSVSWYQQVLGQGPQFIFQYYEKEERGRGNFPDRFSARQFPNYSSELNVNALLLGDSALYLCASSLVGAGGEQYFGPGTRLTVT.

This clone occurred once. The V and J genes are TRBV13 and TRBJ2-3, with unresolved D. The CDR3 is 15 residues long. Germline CDR1 PRHDT, CDR2 FYEKMQ (reference sequence). Trimming cost V 5 bases and J 2 bases, with 14 bases left between them. This CDR3 is CASSTGRRNTDTQYF. For the CDR3, the DNA is TGTGCCAGCAGCACCGGACGTAGAAACACAGATACGCAGTATTTT.

This clone was counted many times. This chain connects TRBV28 to TRBJ1-5; 7 bases are a match to TRBD1. Germline CDR1 is MDHEN and CDR2 is SYDVKM. V dropped 10 bases and J dropped 3; count of bases not matched to a gene: 9. The CDR3 has 14 residues. The CDR3 DNA reads as TGTGCCACCCGGGACAGCCTATACAATCAGCCCCAGCATTTT. Its translation: CATRDSLYNQPQHF.

V is TRBV30 and J is TRBJ2-5; no clear D. CDR3 size: 11 residues. The V end lost 4 bases, the J end lost 4 bases, and 7 bases lay between the germline ends. From germline, CDR1 is GTSNPN and CDR2 SVGIG (reference sequence). The DNA for the CDR3 is TGTGCCTGGACCTTGGGAGAGACCCAGTACTTC. Residues: CAWTLGETQYF. Full variable domain (remainder filled in from reference TRBV30 and TRBJ2-5): SQTIHQWPATLVQPVGSPLSLECTVEGTSNPNLYWYRQAAGRGLQLLFYSVGIGQISSEVPQNLSASRPQDRQFILSSKKLLLSDSGFYLCAWTLGETQYFGPGTRLLVL.

This chain joins TRBV14 and TRBJ1-1; D remains unclear. Between the trimmed V and J ends, which lost 4 bases and 3 bases, there was a span of 15 bases. CDR1 is SGHDN, CDR2 FVKESK, per germline. CDR3 length equals 15 residues. The CDR3 nucleotides read TGTGCCAGCAGCCCGCGCATAGGGTGGGACACTGAAGCTTTCTTT. It specifies CASSPRIGWDTEAFF. Full variable domain (outside the CDR3, taken from reference TRBV14 and TRBJ1-1): EAGVTQFPSHSVIEKGQTVTLRCDPISGHDNLYWYRRVMGKEIKFLLHFVKESKQDESGMPNNRFLAERTGGTYSTLKVQPAELEDSGVYFCASSPRIGWDTEAFFGQGTRLTVV.